The rows below give T cell receptor beta chains drawn from one sample of a study of blood T cell repertoires in COVID-19. TCRdb's table, derived via immunoSEQ multiplex PCR, lists solely in-frame clones and lacks some. This sample yields over 80,000 clones, of which over 75% are seen a single time; roughly 21% belongs to the top ten. The sequenced sample consisted of peripheral blood. Receptor source: a human donor in a cohort sampled during active COVID-19. Both conserved end residues are part of each CDR3. A D gene is named only where the DNA matches it firmly. Some rows mark clone size as missing; the rest say once, few, many or name a class of expanded clone.

TRBJ1-2 | TRBD1 | TRBV3-1/TRBV3-2 | . | TGTGCCAGCAGCCTCGGACAGGGGAATGGTGGCTACACCTTC | CASSLGQGNGGYTF
TRBJ1-3 | . | TRBV2 | . | TGTGCCAGCAGCCGTGACAGACCCTCTGGAAACACCATATATTTT | CASSRDRPSGNTIYF
TRBJ1-4 | . | TRBV7-9 | . | TGTGCCAGCAGCTCTCGCAACGGTGAAAAACTGTTTTTT | CASSSRNGEKLFF
TRBJ2-7 | . | TRBV5-1 | . | TGCGCCAGCAGCTTAACGGCGGGTGACACCTACGAGCAGTACTTC | CASSLTAGDTYEQYF
TRBJ2-3 | TRBD2 | TRBV29-1 | . | TGCAGCGTTGAACTAGCGGGAGCCCCGACAGATACGCAGTATTTT | CSVELAGAPTDTQYF
TRBJ1-2 | . | TRBV7-9 | once | TGTGCCAGCAGCTGGGGGACTTCCTATGGCTACACCTTC | CASSWGTSYGYTF
TRBJ1-4 | . | TRBV29-1 | . | TGCAGCGTTGAAGGTCCCGGGGAGGGACTGTTTTTT | CSVEGPGEGLFF
TRBJ2-5 | TRBD2 | TRBV12-3/TRBV12-4 | . | TGTGCCAGCAGTCCCGGGGGGCAAGAGACCCAGTACTTC | CASSPGGQETQYF
TRBJ1-5 | . | TRBV6-2/TRBV6-3 | once | TGTGCCAGCAGTTACCTACAGATTAGCAATCAGCCCCAGCATTTT | CASSYLQISNQPQHF
TRBJ1-2 | TRBD1 | TRBV28 | . | TGTGCCAGCAGCCGCCCGCCGGGACAGGGGATGAGGGGCTACACCTTC | CASSRPPGQGMRGYTF